Described below is a single T cell receptor beta chain sequence and its context. Its target is not known. Other DNA sequences within the sample encode an identical CDR3. Profiling relied on immunoSEQ multiplex PCR, and the TCRdb table lists in-frame clones only, not all of them. The data contain 1.5 million to 2.5 million clones, approximately 94% of them singletons. Trimming removed 6 bases from V and 4 bases from J; junction bases left unmatched: 4. The CDR3 runs 15 residues. Per germline, CDR1 MNHEY and CDR2 SMNVEV (reference sequence). These data are taken from a study of shared clonotypes between healthy human individuals. Notes on the study in general: Genetic and exposure-history diversity was limited by the small donor number. Richness estimates generally favored naive over memory subsets.

Positive CCR7 selection of CD45RO-negative cells yielded the naive CD8 cells, and terminally differentiated effector memory CD45RA+ cells were excluded. The clonotype was recovered from a young man in good health. The chain recombines TRBV27 with TRBJ2-3, with TRBD2 matching over 13 bases. The sample consisted of naive CD8+ T cells sorted from blood. The DNA for the CDR3 is TGTGCCAGCAGCCTACTAGCGGGGGGGGCAGATACGCAGTATTTT. Residues: CASSLLAGGADTQYF.